Presented here are 8 T cell receptor beta chains from one specimen sequenced in a study of spatial heterogeneity in lung cancer. MiXCR, applied by TCRdb to the 5' RACE reads, yields one record per CDR3 protein. The table includes tens of thousands of distinct CDR3 sequences, approximately 12% detected once. Time point: sample taken at primary tumor resection. Unsorted whole RNA from tumor, nontumor lung or frozen PBMC underwent sequencing. The sequencing here drew on PBMCs, taken at surgery. These receptors all stem from a male donor with early-stage non-small cell lung cancer.

V usage is TRBV20-1 and J usage is TRBJ2-3; D remains unclear. CDR1 and CDR2 (germline): DFQATT, SNEGSKA (reference sequence). Trimming shortened V by 2 bases and J by 2 bases, and 8 bases separated the two germline ends. CDR3 size: 13 residues. The CDR3 DNA is TGCAGTGCTAGATCGGAGTACACAGATACGCAGTATTTT. It encodes CSARSEYTDTQYF.

This clonotype was seen only a few times. The chain has TRBV7-9 and TRBJ1-2; D possibly corresponds to TRBD1 (5 bases). Deletions cut 7 bases from V and 1 base from J, with 10 bases between. Germline assignment: CDR1 SEHNR and CDR2 FQNEAQ (reference sequence). This CDR3 is 13 amino acids long. The CDR3 reads CASMGGVNYGYTF. CDR3 nucleotides: TGTGCCAGCATGGGAGGGGTTAACTATGGCTACACCTTC.

The V call is TRBV5-1, the J call TRBJ1-5, with D maybe TRBD1 (5 bases). The germline gives CDR1 SGHRS, CDR2 YFSETQ. Trimming pared 0 bases from V and 3 bases from J, leaving 7 bases between. This CDR3 is built from 14 residues. The CDR3 DNA sequence: TGCGCCAGCAGCTTGGCAGGGAACAATCAGCCCCAGCATTTT. Translated, it gives CASSLAGNNQPQHF.

This clonotype was observed a few times. The V call is TRBV9, the J call TRBJ2-2; no definite D call. CDR1 and CDR2 (germline): SGDLS, YYNGEE. The CDR3 totals 16 residues. The V gene lost 4 bases and the J gene lost 0 bases, with 13 bases spanning the gap. The CDR3 protein is CASSSHLLTNTGELFF. The CDR3 DNA reads as TGTGCCAGCAGCTCCCACCTGTTGACGAACACCGGGGAGCTGTTTTTT.

The chain has TRBV7-9 and TRBJ1-5; 8 bases match TRBD1. The CDR3 runs to 17 residues. The germline CDR1 and CDR2 sequences are SEHNR and FQNEAQ (reference sequence). V shed 5 bases and J 0 bases; nucleotides not matched to a gene: 9. Written as DNA, the CDR3 is TGTGCCAGCAGCGCCGGGACAGGACTTTATAGCAATCAGCCCCAGCATTTT. Its protein is CASSAGTGLYSNQPQHF.

The chain carries TRBV7-2 and TRBJ2-1; TRBD2 matches at 10 bases. J lost 8 bases, V lost 2 bases, and 3 bases had no gene match. The CDR3 sequence is 14 residues long. Germline V gives CDR1 SGHTA, CDR2 FQGNSA. The chain's CDR3 is CASSLLAGDHEQFF. In DNA, the CDR3 is TGTGCCAGCAGCTTACTAGCGGGAGACCATGAGCAGTTCTTC.

The J gene is TRBJ2-3, the V gene TRBV12-3 or TRBV12-4, with D maybe TRBD1 (5 bases). This CDR3 has 13 residues. V was shortened by 3 bases and J by 4 bases, with 8 bases between the two germline ends. For the CDR3, the DNA is TGTGCCAGCAGTTTCGGACACGCAGATACGCAGTATTTT. Amino acids: CASSFGHADTQYF.

The chain carries TRBV10-3 and TRBJ2-3, with D possibly matching TRBD1 (5 bases). The CDR3 has 15 residues. The germline V and J ends were trimmed by 4 bases and 0 bases, with 11 bases remaining between them. Germline CDR1 is ENHRY and CDR2 is SYGVKD. The CDR3 DNA reads TGTGCCATCAGTGTCTGGGGCGGTAGCACAGATACGCAGTATTTT. Encoded protein: CAISVWGGSTDTQYF.